These 30 T cell receptor beta chains came from one sample sequenced in a study of blood T cell repertoires in COVID-19. Data came from immunoSEQ multiplex PCR; TCRdb stores just in-frame clones and leaves some out. The sample has around 260,000 clones, around 84% seen once; the top ten hold approximately 4%. Sequenced material: PBMCs or T cells enriched from blood (not recorded which). The receptor source for this set is a man between 25 and 39 years old with acute COVID-19.

The chain is built from TRBV3-1 (or the pseudogene TRBV3-2) and TRBJ1-2; TRBD1 matches at 8 bases. This CDR3 is built from 15 residues. Germline-derived CDR1 and CDR2 are LGHDT and YNNKEL (reference sequence). V was pared by 4 bases and J by 4 bases, with 8 bases of the junction left unmatched. The CDR3 DNA follows: TGTGCCAGCAGCCCAGCGACGGACAGGGTCTATGGCTACACCTTC. Protein product: CASSPATDRVYGYTF.

The CDR3 bases are TGTGCCAGCAGCCCCCTAGCGGGAGCTAGCACAGATACGCAGTATTTT. This sequence encodes CASSPLAGASTDTQYF. This rearrangement joins TRBV6-4 to TRBJ2-3, with 10 positions matching TRBD2. CDR3 size: 16 residues. Trimming took 6 bases from V and 0 from J; bases not matched to a gene: 6. Germline assignment: CDR1 MRHNA and CDR2 SNTAGT.

The chain employs TRBV5-4 and TRBJ2-3; 15 nucleotides line up with TRBD2. V was pared by 10 bases and J by 3 bases, with 6 bases of the junction left unmatched. Germline loops: CDR1 SGHNT, CDR2 YYREEE (reference sequence). CDR3 size: 15 residues. CDR3 DNA: TGTGCCGCCGGACTAGCGGGAGGGCCGACAGATACGCAGTATTTT. Translated: CAAGLAGGPTDTQYF.

The rearrangement links TRBV23-1 to TRBJ2-7; possibly TRBD1 for D (6 bases). TRBV23-1 is an ORF, with its function uncertain. CDR3 size: 14 residues. The V and J ends lost 2 bases and 6 bases respectively, with 14 bases between them. The CDR3 is CASSQRKGVLEQYV. The DNA for the CDR3 is TGCGCCAGCAGTCAACGTAAGGGGGTTCTCGAGCAGTACGTC.

This clone has just one count. The CDR3 region is CASSSLAGDNEQFF. CDR3 bases: TGTGCCAGCAGCTCACTAGCGGGAGACAATGAGCAGTTCTTC. The rearrangement links TRBV7-9 to TRBJ2-1; TRBD2 matches at 11 bases. The junction had 1 base not matched to a gene; V was cut back by 4 bases and J by 5 bases. The germline gives CDR1 SEHNR, CDR2 FQNEAQ (reference sequence). The CDR3 is 14 residues long.

The V and J genes are TRBV27 and TRBJ1-2; perhaps TRBD1 as D (6 bases). V dropped 3 bases and J dropped 5 bases, with 10 bases sitting between them. The CDR3 runs 13 residues. Per the germline V gene, CDR1 is MNHEY and CDR2 is SMNVEV (reference sequence). The CDR3 coding sequence is TGTGCCAGCAGTTTCGTACAGGGATATGGCTACACCTTC. Its translation is CASSFVQGYGYTF.

This sequence joins TRBV5-6 and TRBJ2-5; 7 bases match TRBD1. J gave up 5 bases and V 3 bases, and 13 bases lay outside the gene matches. The CDR3 contains 16 residues. CDR1 and CDR2 (germline): SGHDT, YYEEEE. CDR3 sequence (DNA): TGTGCCAGCAGCTCTCTAGACAGGGCCAGCGCGGAGACCCAGTACTTC. This codes for CASSSLDRASAETQYF.

The chain couples TRBV7-9 to TRBJ2-3; D perhaps matches TRBD2 (6 bases). Germline loops: CDR1 SEHNR, CDR2 FQNEAQ (reference sequence). The CDR3 has 15 residues. Trimming removed 1 base from V and 6 bases from J, with 14 bases in between. The CDR3 reads CASSLGDSATDTQYF. CDR3 nucleotide sequence: TGTGCCAGCAGCTTAGGGGACTCCGCGACCGATACGCAGTATTTT.

In the case of this clone: The sample holds other DNA sequences that translate to the same CDR3. The V call is TRBV6-1, the J call TRBJ1-6; 7 bases line up with TRBD1. With 3 bases clipped from V and 6 bases from J, the junction kept 2 bases outside the gene matches. The CDR3 contains 14 residues. Germline V gene sequence: CDR1 MNHNS, CDR2 SASEGT. Written as DNA, the CDR3 is TGTGCCAGCAGTGACCGACAGGGTAATTCACCCCTCCACTTT. This sequence encodes CASSDRQGNSPLHF.

The chain has TRBV6-2 or TRBV6-3 and TRBJ2-3, with D hard to call. Trimming took 4 bases from V and 0 from J, leaving 11 bases between them. The V gene's germline CDR1 is MNHEY and CDR2 SVGEGT. CDR3 length equals 15 residues. The CDR3 nucleotides read TGTGCCAGCAGTTCCTGGAGTCCTAGCACAGATACGCAGTATTTT. This codes for CASSSWSPSTDTQYF.

The chain links TRBV5-1 to TRBJ2-5; no firm D call. The CDR3 is made up of 12 amino acids. From germline, CDR1 is SGHRS and CDR2 YFSETQ. V dropped 1 base and J dropped 4 bases, with 5 bases sitting between them. The CDR3, as DNA: TGCGCCAGCAGCTTGAACGGAGAGACCCAGTACTTC. Protein: CASSLNGETQYF.

This clone was detected only a few times. The chain recombines TRBV24-1 with TRBJ2-1; D is ambiguous. The V gene's germline CDR1 is KGHDR and CDR2 SFDVKD. This CDR3 comprises 18 residues. V dropped 7 bases and J dropped 9 bases, with 30 bases sitting between them. The DNA for the CDR3 is TGTGCCACCAGAAGATTGGCGCATACCGTAGACTGGTCGCCTGAGCAGTTCTTC. It translates to CATRRLAHTVDWSPEQFF.

The chain links TRBV5-1 to TRBJ2-3; perhaps TRBD2 as D (7 bases). Between the trimmed V and J ends, which lost 4 bases and 3 bases, there was a span of 15 bases. Germline-derived CDR1 and CDR2 are SGHRS and YFSETQ. This CDR3 contains 15 residues. CDR3 sequence (DNA): TGCGCCAGCAGCCTTCAGAGGGGGGGTACAGATACGCAGTATTTT. Its protein is CASSLQRGGTDTQYF.

Concerning this clone: Other DNA sequences in the sample encode the same CDR3. V usage is TRBV7-3 and J usage is TRBJ2-3; 12 nucleotides align to TRBD2. CDR3 size: 14 residues. In germline, CDR1 is SGHTA, CDR2 FQGTGA. Trimming removed 3 bases from V and 5 bases from J; junction bases left unmatched: 0. The CDR3 coding sequence is TGTGCCAGCAGCTTGGGACTAGCGGGAGATACGCAGTATTTT. This gives the protein CASSLGLAGDTQYF.

This clone was observed a few times. V is TRBV6-2 or TRBV6-3 and J is TRBJ1-5; D is possibly TRBD1 (6 bases). The CDR3 consists of 16 residues. Trimming left V 6 bases short and J 6 bases short, with 21 bases between. Germline V lookup: CDR1 MNHEY, CDR2 SVGEGT. The CDR3 sequence: CASSEGTKTFGQPQHF. DNA of the CDR3: TGTGCCAGCAGCGAAGGGACAAAGACTTTTGGTCAGCCCCAGCATTTT.

This rearrangement joins TRBV18 to TRBJ2-7, with D maybe TRBD2 (5 bases). Germline CDR1 reads KGHSH; CDR2 reads LQKENI. Trimming stripped 2 bases from V and 4 bases from J, with 15 bases between. CDR3 length equals 15 residues. CDR3 DNA: TGTGCCAGCTCACCAGTCAGCGGTTCTAAGTACGAGCAGTACGTC. Translation gives CASSPVSGSKYEQYV.

The chain employs TRBV6-5 and TRBJ2-5; possibly TRBD2 for D (5 bases). The germline V gene has CDR1 MNHEY and CDR2 SVGAGI. Trimming cost V 5 bases and J 5 bases, with 15 bases left between them. The CDR3 runs 14 residues. CDR3 loop: CASSPGDWEETQYF. The CDR3 nucleotides are TGTGCCAGCAGTCCCGGGGATTGGGAGGAGACCCAGTACTTC.

The chain uses TRBV11-3 and TRBJ2-2; 11 nucleotides align to TRBD2. The length of the CDR3 is 16 residues. Trimming cost V 5 bases and J 2 bases; bases outside gene matches: 4. Germline V lookup: CDR1 SGHNT, CDR2 YENEEA. The CDR3, as DNA: TGTGCCAGCAGCCCGGGACTAGCGGCAAACACCGGGGAGCTGTTTTTT. It encodes CASSPGLAANTGELFF.

The rearrangement joins TRBV29-1 to TRBJ2-2; 8 bases are shared with TRBD1. There are 17 residues in the CDR3. V lost 4 bases and J lost 5; bases outside the gene matches: 15. CDR1 SQVTM and CDR2 ANQGSEA come from the germline V gene. CDR3 sequence reads: CSVGRPTGTGKTGELFF. CDR3 DNA: TGCAGCGTTGGTCGGCCCACCGGGACAGGAAAAACCGGGGAGCTGTTTTTT.

The CDR3 bases are TGTGCCAGCAAGAAGAGGGGGCTGGACTATGGCTACACCTTC. It is translated as CASKKRGLDYGYTF. The J gene is TRBJ1-2, the V gene TRBV6-5; 7 nucleotides line up with TRBD1. This CDR3 region has 14 residues. Trimming at V came to 7 bases and at J to 3 bases, leaving 8 bases not matched to a gene. Germline V lookup: CDR1 MNHEY, CDR2 SVGAGI.

The DNA of the CDR3 is TGTGCCAGCAGCTTAGATGAAGGGGTTATAGGAAACACCATATATTTT. This gives the protein CASSLDEGVIGNTIYF. The rearrangement links TRBV11-2 to TRBJ1-3; D might be TRBD1 (5 bases). From germline, CDR1 is SGHAT and CDR2 FQNNGV. V was clipped by 0 bases and J by 4 bases, with 13 bases between them. This CDR3 has 16 residues.

This chain uses TRBV7-2 with TRBJ2-2; 9 bases fit TRBD2. Losses at the gene ends were 5 bases for V and 5 bases for J; bases not matched to a gene: 9. This CDR3 is built from 16 residues. Looked up from germline, CDR1 is SGHTA and CDR2 is FQGNSA. Here the CDR3 reads CASSLTGTSLTGELFF. In nucleotides, the CDR3 is TGTGCCAGCAGCCTCACCGGGACTAGCCTAACCGGGGAGCTGTTTTTT. Combining the CDR3 with reference TRBV7-2 and TRBJ2-2 gives the whole variable domain GAGVSQSPSNKVTEKGKDVELRCDPISGHTALYWYRQSLGQGLEFLIYFQGNSAPDKSGLPSDRFSAERTGGSVSTLTIQRTQQEDSAVYLCASSLTGTSLTGELFFGEGSRLTVL.

The chain combines TRBV21-1 with TRBJ1-1; the table's TRBD1 call for D was not verified on the DNA. TRBV21-1 is tagged as a pseudogene. There are 16 residues in the CDR3. The CDR3 here is CASSKAGSQGGTEAFF. CDR3 sequence (DNA): TGTGCCAGCAGCAAAGCGGGTTCCCAGGGGGGCACTGAAGCTTTCTTT.

The chain joins TRBV19 to TRBJ1-2; TRBD1 is a possible D gene (6 bases). This CDR3 contains 16 residues. The V end lost 5 bases, the J end lost 2 bases, and 18 bases lay between the germline ends. Germline loops: CDR1 LNHDA, CDR2 SQIVND (reference sequence). The CDR3 sequence: CASSPGHALPNYGYTF. CDR3 nucleotide sequence: TGTGCCAGTAGTCCGGGACACGCCTTGCCCAACTATGGCTACACCTTC.

This clone has at least ten counts. The rearrangement links TRBV29-1 to TRBJ2-2, with a tentative D call TRBD1 (5 bases). V lost 7 bases and J 4 bases, leaving 16 bases between the germline ends. The germline V gene has CDR1 SQVTM and CDR2 ANQGSEA. The CDR3 is 14 amino acids. The CDR3 protein is CSAGRGSSTGELFF. CDR3 sequence (DNA): TGCAGCGCTGGAAGGGGTAGCAGCACCGGGGAGCTGTTTTTT.

The genes are TRBV11-2 and TRBJ2-7, with D maybe TRBD2 (5 bases). This CDR3 spans 14 amino acids. V was shortened by 2 bases and J by 6 bases, with 14 bases between the two germline ends. Germline V CDR1 and CDR2: SGHAT, FQNNGV. CDR3 loop: CASSLWTGRSEQYV. DNA for the CDR3: TGTGCCAGCAGCTTATGGACGGGAAGAAGCGAGCAGTACGTC.

This chain uses TRBV27 with TRBJ2-7; D unresolved. The CDR3 covers 15 residues. Germline loops: CDR1 MNHEY, CDR2 SMNVEV (reference sequence). Trimming took 4 bases from V and 3 from J, leaving 16 bases between them. The CDR3 reads CASSSLTSPYYEQYV. The CDR3, as DNA: TGTGCCAGCAGTTCTTTGACATCCCCTTACTACGAGCAGTACGTC.

The chain is built from TRBV9 and TRBJ2-3; TRBD2 agrees at 8 bases. Germline CDR1 SGDLS, CDR2 YYNGEE. Trimming removed 0 bases from V and 1 base from J; junction bases left unmatched: 7. The CDR3 extends over 17 amino acids. CDR3 loop: CASSVGERELRTDTQYF. In nucleotides, the CDR3 is TGTGCCAGCAGCGTAGGGGAGCGGGAGTTACGCACAGATACGCAGTATTTT.

This chain uses TRBV27 with TRBJ1-5; 8 positions agree with TRBD1. The V segment lost 3 bases and the J segment 7 bases; nucleotides outside the gene matches: 8. The CDR3 sequence is 15 residues long. Germline V CDR1 and CDR2: MNHEY, SMNVEV (reference sequence). CDR3 sequence: CASSFSGQGGQPQHF. The CDR3 DNA sequence: TGTGCCAGCAGTTTCTCCGGACAGGGAGGCCAGCCCCAGCATTTT.

This clone has more than one count but fewer than ten. The chain employs TRBV6-5 and TRBJ2-4; TRBD1 matches at 12 bases. J was trimmed by 8 bases and V by 6 bases; bases with no gene match: 5. Germline V CDR1 and CDR2: MNHEY, SVGAGI. The CDR3 extends over 14 amino acids. The CDR3 is CASREGQGADIQYF. The CDR3 nucleotides read TGTGCCAGCAGGGAGGGACAGGGGGCCGACATTCAGTACTTC.